The next 23 T cell receptor beta chains were all read from a single sample in a study of OX40 agonist ivuxolimab in advanced cancers. Profiling relied on immunoSEQ multiplex PCR, and the TCRdb table lists in-frame clones only, not all of them. The sample yields about 45,000 clones, around 84% seen once. Material: CD4+ or CD8+ T cells sorted from blood, obtained in a trial of the OX40 agonist ivuxolimab. Receptor source: an adult with an advanced solid tumor such as melanoma, head and neck, liver or kidney cancer.

This clone has more than one count but fewer than ten. The chain joins TRBV13 to TRBJ2-3, with D hard to call. Germline values: CDR1 PRHDT, CDR2 FYEKMQ (reference sequence). This CDR3 comprises 12 residues. V lost 6 bases to trimming and J lost 4 bases, with 8 bases between them. The CDR3 nucleotides read TGTGCCAGCAGGCTAGTCCCAGATACGCAGTATTTT. Protein: CASRLVPDTQYF.

This chain connects TRBV11-2 to TRBJ2-5; unclear D gene. Trimming stripped 2 bases from V and 2 bases from J, with 15 bases between. The CDR3 is 16 amino acids. Germline CDR1 is SGHAT and CDR2 is FQNNGV. CDR3: CASSLIGSAKQETQYF. In DNA form, the CDR3 reads TGTGCCAGCAGCTTAATTGGGTCCGCTAAACAAGAGACCCAGTACTTC.

V gene TRBV27 combines with J gene TRBJ1-1, with a tentative D call TRBD1 (6 bases). The CDR3 is 14 residues long. CDR1 and CDR2 (germline): MNHEY, SMNVEV (reference sequence). V lost 2 bases and J lost 6, with 13 bases in between. The DNA for the CDR3 is TGTGCCAGCAGTTTACTCCGGGGGGGCGCTGAAGCTTTCTTT. This gives the protein CASSLLRGGAEAFF.

The CDR3, as DNA: TGTGCCAGCAGACGCCCACAGGGGAGCTCCTACAATGAGCAGTTCTTC. It is translated as CASRRPQGSSYNEQFF. V usage is TRBV28 and J usage is TRBJ2-1; 7 positions agree with TRBD1. Trimming cost V 6 bases and J 0 bases; bases outside gene matches: 8. Germline lookup yields CDR1 MDHEN and CDR2 SYDVKM. The CDR3 extends over 16 amino acids.

This clone was detected only a few times. This chain joins TRBV27 and TRBJ2-7, with TRBD1 identical over 8 bases. The germline gives CDR1 MNHEY, CDR2 SMNVEV (reference sequence). The ends lost 4 bases at V and 0 bases at J; junction bases unmatched: 8. The CDR3 contains 16 residues. CDR3 sequence: CASSYSPGTGSYEQYF. In DNA form, the CDR3 reads TGTGCCAGCAGTTATAGTCCCGGGACAGGCTCCTACGAGCAGTACTTC.

Regarding this clone: One end of the junction fails to match germline, which may point to a read error. The rearrangement joins TRBV4-1 to TRBJ1-3; tentatively, D is TRBD1 (6 bases). Germline CDR1 reads MGHRA; CDR2 reads YSYEKL. The CDR3 contains 12 residues. The DNA of the CDR3 is TGCGCCAGCAGCCACCCACAGGGCCTTCCCGCATTT. It encodes CASSHPQGLPAF.

This clone was counted once. The chain employs TRBV13 and TRBJ2-1, with 10 bases matching TRBD2. The V gene's germline CDR1 is PRHDT and CDR2 FYEKMQ (reference sequence). This CDR3 region has 18 residues. J was trimmed by 0 bases and V by 7 bases; bases with no gene match: 12. The CDR3 protein is CASTPGTSALSSYNEQFF. The CDR3 region has the DNA TGTGCCAGCACACCCGGGACTAGCGCCTTAAGCTCCTACAATGAGCAGTTCTTC.

The chain uses TRBV9 and TRBJ2-7; D gene ambiguous. CDR3 length: 13 residues. The germline CDR1 and CDR2 sequences are SGDLS and YYNGEE. The V end lost 4 bases, the J end lost 3 bases, and 11 bases lay between the germline ends. Written as DNA, the CDR3 is TGTGCCAGCAGCCCCACCAACCGCTACGAGCAGTACTTC. This codes for CASSPTNRYEQYF.

This sequence joins TRBV6-5 and TRBJ1-2; 8 nucleotides match TRBD1. CDR3 size: 15 residues. With 0 bases clipped from V and 6 bases from J, the junction kept 6 bases outside the gene matches. Germline loops: CDR1 MNHEY, CDR2 SVGAGI. The CDR3 protein is CASSYSGQGGDGYTF. The CDR3 DNA reads as TGTGCCAGCAGTTACTCTGGACAGGGCGGGGATGGCTACACCTTC.

This clone was counted once. The gene calls are TRBV7-9 and TRBJ2-7, with D perhaps matching TRBD2 (6 bases). Trimming removed 5 bases from V and 3 bases from J, with 20 bases in between. Germline CDR1 reads SEHNR; CDR2 reads FQNEAQ (reference sequence). The CDR3 loop spans 16 amino acids. CDR3 protein: CASSPEEGSNFYEQYF. CDR3 DNA sequence: TGTGCCAGCAGCCCCGAGGAGGGATCTAATTTCTACGAGCAGTACTTC. The whole variable domain, filled in from reference TRBV7-9 and TRBJ2-7, reads DTGVSQNPRHKITKRGQNVTFRCDPISEHNRLYWYRQTLGQGPEFLTYFQNEAQLEKSRLLSDRFSAERPKGSFSTLEIQRTEQGDSAMYLCASSPEEGSNFYEQYFGPGTRLTVT.

The chain recombines TRBV5-6 with TRBJ1-5, with D maybe TRBD1 (5 bases). V was trimmed by 4 bases and J by 8 bases, leaving 19 bases between them. The V gene's germline CDR1 is SGHDT and CDR2 YYEEEE. This CDR3 comprises 15 residues. The CDR3, as DNA: TGTGCCAGCAGCCCGCTTGGGGCCGAGATTAAGCCCCAGCATTTT. Protein: CASSPLGAEIKPQHF.

The genes are TRBV18 and TRBJ1-1; D is uncertain. The CDR3 has 15 amino acids. The V and J ends lost 5 bases and 5 bases respectively, with 18 bases between them. Germline V gene lookup returns CDR1 KGHSH and CDR2 LQKENI. The CDR3 region is CASSSGRLTGTEAFF. The CDR3 DNA reads as TGTGCCAGCTCATCGGGGAGACTGACGGGTACTGAAGCTTTCTTT. The variable domain in full, completed from reference TRBV18 and TRBJ1-1, reads NAGVMQNPRHLVRRRGQEARLRCSPMKGHSHVYWYRQLPEEGLKFMVYLQKENIIDESGMPKERFSAEFPKEGPSILRIQQVVRGDSAAYFCASSSGRLTGTEAFFGQGTRLTVV.

This clone was counted a few times. The chain is built from TRBV11-3 and TRBJ2-6, with D perhaps matching TRBD1 or TRBD2 (6 bases each). CDR1 SGHNT and CDR2 YENEEA come from the germline V gene. The CDR3 has 15 amino acids. Between the trimmed V and J ends, which lost 6 bases and 4 bases, there was a span of 13 bases. CDR3 loop: CASSPTGGGANVLTF. CDR3 DNA sequence: TGTGCCAGCAGTCCAACCGGGGGCGGGGCCAACGTCCTGACTTTC.

The rearrangement joins TRBV18 to TRBJ2-1; TRBD1 aligns across 10 bases. CDR3 size: 15 residues. The V gene's germline CDR1 is KGHSH and CDR2 LQKENI. V lost 3 bases, J lost 6 bases, and 5 bases stayed unmatched. The CDR3 DNA follows: TGTGCCAGCTCACCGACAGGGGGCCGGCCCAATGAGCAGTTCTTC. Translating gives CASSPTGGRPNEQFF.

The rearrangement uses TRBV2 and TRBJ2-3; TRBD2 might be the D (6 bases). The CDR3 contains 13 residues. From germline, CDR1 is SNHLY and CDR2 FYNNEI. Trimming took off 9 bases at V and 4 bases at J, with 14 bases between the two ends. CDR3 sequence: CASPRGRADTQYF. CDR3 sequence (DNA): TGTGCCAGTCCGCGGGGAAGGGCAGATACGCAGTATTTT.

J is TRBJ2-7 and V is TRBV7-7; D is ambiguous. CDR1 and CDR2 from the germline V gene are SSHAT and FNYEAQ (reference sequence). Trimming stripped 5 bases from V and 3 bases from J, with 11 bases between. CDR3 length: 13 residues. CDR3: CASSPGEFYEQYF. Written as DNA, the CDR3 is TGTGCCAGCAGCCCCGGTGAGTTCTACGAGCAGTACTTC.

The CDR3 DNA reads as TGTGCCAGTAGTATCGAGGCAGGATCTCGAAAAGATACGCAGTATTTT. It yields the protein CASSIEAGSRKDTQYF. The V and J genes are TRBV19 and TRBJ2-3, with D unclear. CDR3 length: 16 residues. The germline gives CDR1 LNHDA, CDR2 SQIVND (reference sequence). Trimming pared 3 bases from V and 5 bases from J, leaving 18 bases between.

The chain has TRBV13 and TRBJ1-5; possible D gene TRBD1, 6 bases. Trimming left V 3 bases short and J 3 bases short, with 18 bases between. Germline CDR1 is PRHDT and CDR2 is FYEKMQ (reference sequence). This CDR3 is 17 amino acids long. DNA of the CDR3: TGTGCCAGCAGCTTGACAGGCAGCGGGGAACACAATCAGCCCCAGCATTTT. Its protein product is CASSLTGSGEHNQPQHF.

The genes are TRBV15 and TRBJ1-4, with a possible D match to TRBD1 (5 bases). V dropped 0 bases and J dropped 4 bases, with 15 bases sitting between them. Germline V gene data show CDR1 as LNHNV and CDR2 as YYDKDF (reference sequence). This CDR3 contains 17 residues. The DNA for the CDR3 is TGTGCCACCAGCAGAGATGGGCTTAGGGGTTTTAATGAAAAACTGTTTTTT. It encodes CATSRDGLRGFNEKLFF.

Of note for this clone: An end of the junction differs from the germline gene, which may be a read error. This chain uses TRBV6-7 with TRBJ1-5, with D perhaps TRBD1 (6 bases). TRBV6-7 is flagged as an ORF with uncertain function. The CDR3 runs 12 residues. CDR3 in DNA: TGCCCGGGGGACACCCCCAATCAGCCCCAGCATTTT. Amino acid sequence: CPGDTPNQPQHF.

This clone has more than one count but fewer than ten. V is TRBV10-1 and J is TRBJ2-7; maybe TRBD1 (5 bases). The length of the CDR3 is 14 residues. Looked up from germline, CDR1 is WNHNN and CDR2 is SYGVQD (reference sequence). Trimming shortened V by 1 base and J by 3 bases, and 10 bases separated the two germline ends. The CDR3 nucleotides are TGCGCCAGCAGTGAGTATGAGACAGACTACGAGCAGTACTTC. Its translation is CASSEYETDYEQYF.

The rearrangement links TRBV27 to TRBJ2-3; 9 bases are shared with TRBD2. The germline V gene has CDR1 MNHEY and CDR2 SMNVEV (reference sequence). J lost 2 bases, V lost 6 bases, and 9 bases had no gene match. This CDR3 is built from 16 residues. This CDR3 is CASRLTSGLPTDTQYF. CDR3 nucleotides: TGTGCCAGCAGACTGACTAGCGGATTACCCACAGATACGCAGTATTTT.

The chain couples TRBV20-1 to TRBJ2-5; D is unresolved. The length of the CDR3 is 11 residues. The germline V gene has CDR1 DFQATT and CDR2 SNEGSKA (reference sequence). Between the trimmed V and J ends, which lost 3 bases and 2 bases, there was a span of 4 bases. CDR3 DNA sequence: TGCAGTGCTAGCGGGCAAGAGACCCAGTACTTC. Encoded protein: CSASGQETQYF.